A single sample gave rise to the 20 T cell receptor beta chains below, sequenced in a study of blood T cell repertoires in COVID-19. Method: immunoSEQ multiplex PCR; TCRdb's copy keeps in-frame clones and lacks some. Among under 300,000 clones listed, around 90% were seen once. Specimen: PBMCs or T cells enriched from blood (not recorded which). These receptors were obtained from a woman between 18 and 29 years old who had recovered from COVID-19.

This clone was counted between two and nine times. The chain combines TRBV13 with TRBJ1-4, with TRBD1 matching over 8 bases. V trimming: 5 bases; J trimming: 7 bases; junction bases outside the gene matches: 12. Germline values: CDR1 PRHDT, CDR2 FYEKMQ (reference sequence). This CDR3 has 16 amino acids. The CDR3, as DNA: TGTGCCAGCAGCGGAAAAACACAGGGGGGTAGTGAAAAACTGTTTTTT. This encodes CASSGKTQGGSEKLFF.

For this clone: The identical CDR3 is also encoded by other nucleotide sequences in the sample. This chain connects TRBV6-5 to TRBJ1-1; no reliable D call. The germline V gene has CDR1 MNHEY and CDR2 SVGAGI. The CDR3 extends over 12 amino acids. V lost 2 bases, J lost 4 bases, and 5 bases lay in between. In DNA, the CDR3 is TGTGCCAGCAGTTACGCGGGCACTGAAGCTTTCTTT. It codes for CASSYAGTEAFF.

The chain employs TRBV19 and TRBJ1-6, with a tentative D call TRBD1 (6 bases). The germline V and J ends were trimmed by 5 bases and 6 bases, with 14 bases remaining between them. CDR3 size: 15 residues. CDR1 is LNHDA, CDR2 SQIVND, per germline (reference sequence). CDR3 amino acids: CASSQQGSGNSPLHF. CDR3 sequence (DNA): TGTGCCAGTAGTCAACAGGGAAGCGGTAATTCACCCCTCCACTTT.

This chain joins TRBV3-1 (or the pseudogene TRBV3-2) and TRBJ1-1; maybe TRBD1 (5 bases). This CDR3 has 15 amino acids. The germline V and J ends were trimmed by 7 bases and 4 bases, with 19 bases remaining between them. Germline V gene data show CDR1 as LGHDT and CDR2 as YNNKEL (reference sequence). The CDR3 sequence: CASKSGWGGVTEAFF. The CDR3 DNA reads TGTGCCAGCAAATCAGGGTGGGGAGGTGTCACTGAAGCTTTCTTT.

This chain links TRBV5-1 with TRBJ2-5; TRBD1 aligns across 8 bases. Germline CDR1 is SGHRS and CDR2 is YFSETQ. V shed 4 bases, J shed 1 base, and the junction held 6 bases outside the gene matches. The CDR3 is 15 amino acids. The CDR3, as DNA: TGCGCCAGCAGCCTGGCGGGACAGGTCCAAGAGACCCAGTACTTC. This sequence encodes CASSLAGQVQETQYF.

The rearrangement uses TRBV11-3 and TRBJ1-1; 9 bases match TRBD1. Per germline, CDR1 SGHNT and CDR2 YENEEA. The CDR3 loop spans 14 amino acids. With V trimmed by 5 bases and J by 5 bases, 6 bases remained unmatched. CDR3 protein: CASSGNRGRTEAFF. The CDR3 DNA follows: TGTGCCAGCAGCGGAAACAGGGGGCGAACTGAAGCTTTCTTT.

This clone came up once. The chain carries TRBV10-3 and TRBJ2-1; 10 nucleotides agree with TRBD2. Germline assignment: CDR1 ENHRY and CDR2 SYGVKD. V was clipped by 4 bases and J by 1 base; unmatched bases: 10. The CDR3 length is 18 residues. The CDR3 reads CAISGQASGSGSYNEQFF. DNA for the CDR3: TGTGCCATCAGTGGTCAGGCTAGCGGGAGTGGGTCCTACAATGAGCAGTTCTTC.

This chain connects TRBV4-3 to TRBJ1-1; D not certain. Germline CDR1 reads LGHNA; CDR2 reads YSLEER. This CDR3 contains 13 residues. The V gene lost 8 bases and the J gene lost 0 bases, with 10 bases spanning the gap. The CDR3 region has the DNA TGCGCCAGCGGTAGAGGCGTGAACACTGAAGCTTTCTTT. It specifies CASGRGVNTEAFF.

This rearrangement joins TRBV7-9 to TRBJ1-3; no definite D call. V lost 5 bases and J lost 0, with 14 bases in between. The CDR3 sequence is 16 residues long. Germline loops: CDR1 SEHNR, CDR2 FQNEAQ (reference sequence). This CDR3 is CASSHTAGRSGNTIYF. In DNA form, the CDR3 reads TGTGCCAGCAGCCACACGGCAGGTCGCTCTGGAAACACCATATATTTT.

The CDR3 DNA reads TGCGCCAGCAGCTCAGCCCAGGGGAACTATGGCTACACCTTC. As protein: CASSSAQGNYGYTF. The chain links TRBV5-1 to TRBJ1-2; D might be TRBD1 (6 bases). The CDR3 runs to 14 residues. The ends were cut back, 3 bases at V and 2 bases at J, with 11 bases in the middle. The germline V gene encodes CDR1 SGHRS and CDR2 YFSETQ.

V gene TRBV2 combines with J gene TRBJ1-1; the match to TRBD1 covers 9 bases. The V segment lost 9 bases and the J segment 6 bases; nucleotides outside the gene matches: 2. The germline CDR1 and CDR2 sequences are SNHLY and FYNNEI. The CDR3 covers 11 residues. In DNA form, the CDR3 reads TGTGCCAGTAGACAGGGGGCTGAAGCTTTCTTT. Its translation is CASRQGAEAFF.

This chain joins TRBV9 and TRBJ1-2, with D maybe TRBD1 (6 bases). The V and J ends lost 0 bases and 2 bases respectively, with 8 bases between them. This CDR3 spans 14 amino acids. Germline values: CDR1 SGDLS, CDR2 YYNGEE. Here the CDR3 reads CASSVGRGNYGYTF. The CDR3 bases are TGTGCCAGCAGCGTAGGCAGGGGAAACTATGGCTACACCTTC.

This chain uses TRBV7-3 with TRBJ1-1, with a tentative D call TRBD1 (6 bases). V shed 0 bases and J shed 6 bases, with 14 bases lying between them. The CDR3 extends over 15 amino acids. The germline CDR1 and CDR2 sequences are SGHTA and FQGTGA. Here the CDR3 DNA reads TGTGCCAGCAGCTTAACGCGGGGGGCTGGCGCTGAAGCTTTCTTT. Encoded protein: CASSLTRGAGAEAFF.

The count of this clone is one. The CDR3 nucleotides are TGTGCCAGCAGTCGCACCATTAGTAGCGAGCAGTACTTC. This translates into CASSRTISSEQYF. This rearrangement joins TRBV9 to TRBJ2-7; no clear D gene. Trimming removed 5 bases from V and 6 bases from J, with 15 bases in between. The CDR3 has 13 residues. In germline, CDR1 is SGDLS, CDR2 YYNGEE.

The CDR3: CASTVEATNEKLFF. CDR3 sequence (DNA): TGTGCCAGCACCGTTGAGGCAACTAATGAAAAACTGTTTTTT. The rearrangement links TRBV7-9 to TRBJ1-4; D gene ambiguous. V gave up 7 bases and J gave up 0 bases, with 9 bases separating them. There are 14 residues in the CDR3. Per the germline V gene, CDR1 is SEHNR and CDR2 is FQNEAQ (reference sequence).

This sequence joins TRBV3-1 (or the pseudogene TRBV3-2) and TRBJ2-1; 7 nucleotides match TRBD2. The CDR3 runs to 13 residues. The germline V gene encodes CDR1 LGHDT and CDR2 YNNKEL (reference sequence). Germline trimming cut 7 bases from V and 9 bases from J; bases unmatched to any gene: 9. DNA of the CDR3: TGTGCCAGCACCGTCGTGGGGGGGACTGAGCAGTTCTTC. Its translation: CASTVVGGTEQFF.

This clone was recorded once. V and J are TRBV7-8 and TRBJ1-1; 7 bases match TRBD1. Per germline, CDR1 SGHVS and CDR2 FQNEAQ. After removal of 3 bases from V and 4 bases from J, the junction contained 5 bases not matched to a gene. CDR3 length: 14 amino acids. The CDR3 DNA follows: TGTGCCAGCAGCTTCCGGCAGGGGGGCACTGAAGCTTTCTTT. Protein: CASSFRQGGTEAFF.

This chain uses TRBV2 with TRBJ2-7, with 7 bases lining up with TRBD1. The germline V gene encodes CDR1 SNHLY and CDR2 FYNNEI. This CDR3 region has 13 residues. V gave up 6 bases and J gave up 2 bases; unmatched junction bases: 4. The CDR3 loop is CASRIDRAYEQYF. In nucleotides, the CDR3 is TGTGCCAGCAGGATCGACAGGGCCTACGAGCAGTACTTC.

The chain joins TRBV29-1 to TRBJ1-4; unclear D gene. V was cut by 2 bases and J by 13 bases, with 14 bases left in between. Germline V lookup: CDR1 SQVTM, CDR2 ANQGSEA. CDR3 length: 12 residues. CDR3 region: CSVELRGRALFF. The CDR3 DNA is TGCAGCGTTGAATTACGGGGTAGGGCACTGTTTTTT. Full variable domain (outside the CDR3, taken from reference TRBV29-1 and TRBJ1-4): SAVISQKPSRDICQRGTSLTIQCQVDSQVTMMFWYRQQPGQSLTLIATANQGSEATYESGFVIDKFPISRPNLTFSTLTVSNMSPEDSSIYLCSVELRGRALFFGSGTQLSVL.

This chain uses TRBV28 with TRBJ2-7; 7 positions agree with TRBD2. The CDR3 sequence is 15 residues long. Trimming cost V 6 bases and J 0 bases; bases outside gene matches: 8. CDR1 is MDHEN, CDR2 SYDVKM, per germline. This CDR3 is CASRGVGGSSYEQYF. The CDR3 DNA follows: TGTGCCAGCAGGGGGGTAGGCGGGAGCTCCTACGAGCAGTACTTC.